This T cell receptor beta chain was sequenced for a study of blood T cells in healthy people across ages. A J-beta primer mix and a sample-barcoded 5' primer were used in a second PCR of about 7 to 12 cycles. TCRdb fed the 5' RACE reads into MiXCR, producing one record per CDR3 protein. Seen here are roughly 500,000 distinct CDR3 sequences, 27% observed once, and the top ten hold under 20%. The length of the CDR3 is 15 residues. The V gene's germline CDR1 is MNHEY and CDR2 SVGEGT. Trimming removed 2 bases from V and 3 bases from J; junction bases left unmatched: 4. This clonotype has only one observation.

The receptor comes from a woman in her 70s in good health. The sample taken for sequencing was blood. The chain uses TRBV6-2 or TRBV6-3 and TRBJ2-1; 7 bases line up with TRBD2. DNA of the CDR3: TGTGCCAGCAGTTACGAAGCGGGAAGCTACAATGAGCAGTTCTTC. Protein sequence: CASSYEAGSYNEQFF.